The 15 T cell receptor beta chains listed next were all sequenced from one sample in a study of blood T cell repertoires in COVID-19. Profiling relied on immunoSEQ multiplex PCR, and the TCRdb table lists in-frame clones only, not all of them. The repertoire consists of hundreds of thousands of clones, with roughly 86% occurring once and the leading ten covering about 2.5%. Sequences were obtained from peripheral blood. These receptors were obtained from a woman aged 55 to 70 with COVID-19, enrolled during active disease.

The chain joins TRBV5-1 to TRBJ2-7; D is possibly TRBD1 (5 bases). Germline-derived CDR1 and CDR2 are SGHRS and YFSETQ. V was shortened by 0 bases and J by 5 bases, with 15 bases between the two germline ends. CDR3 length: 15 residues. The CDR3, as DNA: TGCGCCAGCAGCTTGGCACAGGTCGATTTCGACGAGCAGTACTTC. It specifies CASSLAQVDFDEQYF. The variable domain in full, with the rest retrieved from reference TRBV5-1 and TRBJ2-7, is KAGVTQTPRYLIKTRGQQVTLSCSPISGHRSVSWYQQTPGQGLQFLFEYFSETQRNKGNFPGRFSGRQFSNSRSEMNVSTLELGDSALYLCASSLAQVDFDEQYFGPGTRLTVT.

The CDR3 DNA follows: TGTGCCATCAGCAAGGGGGATTCGATGCGAGAGACCCAGTACTTC. This translates into CAISKGDSMRETQYF. The V and J genes are TRBV10-3 and TRBJ2-5; D is perhaps TRBD1 (6 bases). The CDR3 covers 15 residues. The V gene lost 6 bases and the J gene lost 4 bases, with 18 bases spanning the gap. Germline V CDR1 and CDR2: ENHRY, SYGVKD.

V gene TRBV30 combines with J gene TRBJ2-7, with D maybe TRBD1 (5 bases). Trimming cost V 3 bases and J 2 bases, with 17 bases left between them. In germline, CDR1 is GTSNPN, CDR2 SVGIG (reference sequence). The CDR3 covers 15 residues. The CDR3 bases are TGTGCCTGGAGCGTCAAAGCGACAGCCACCTACGAGCAGTACTTC. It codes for CAWSVKATATYEQYF.

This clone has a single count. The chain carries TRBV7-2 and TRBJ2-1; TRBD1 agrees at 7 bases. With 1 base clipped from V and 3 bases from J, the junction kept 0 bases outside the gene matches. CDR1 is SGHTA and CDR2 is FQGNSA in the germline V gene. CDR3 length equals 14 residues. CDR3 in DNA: TGTGCCAGCAGCTTAGGACAGGGCTACAATGAGCAGTTCTTC. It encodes CASSLGQGYNEQFF.

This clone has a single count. This chain's CDR3 is CASSLQGPEQYF. CDR3 in DNA: TGTGCCAGCAGCTTACAGGGTCCCGAGCAGTACTTC. The rearrangement joins TRBV7-9 to TRBJ2-7, with a weak D call TRBD1 (5 bases). CDR3 length equals 12 residues. Germline assignment: CDR1 SEHNR and CDR2 FQNEAQ (reference sequence). The ends were cut back, 2 bases at V and 6 bases at J, with 8 bases in the middle.

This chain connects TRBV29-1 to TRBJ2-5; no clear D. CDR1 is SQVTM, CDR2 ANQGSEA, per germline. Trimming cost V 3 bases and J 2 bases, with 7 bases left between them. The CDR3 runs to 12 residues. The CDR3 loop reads CSVEPTQETQYF. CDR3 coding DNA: TGCAGCGTTGAGCCAACTCAAGAGACCCAGTACTTC.

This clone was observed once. CDR3 region: CASSLNRGPYNEQFF. CDR3 bases: TGTGCCAGCAGCCTCAACAGGGGACCCTACAATGAGCAGTTCTTC. The V and J genes are TRBV5-5 and TRBJ2-1; 7 nucleotides agree with TRBD1. From germline, CDR1 is SGHKS and CDR2 YYEKEE (reference sequence). The CDR3 covers 15 residues. V shed 4 bases, J shed 2 bases, and the junction held 6 bases outside the gene matches.

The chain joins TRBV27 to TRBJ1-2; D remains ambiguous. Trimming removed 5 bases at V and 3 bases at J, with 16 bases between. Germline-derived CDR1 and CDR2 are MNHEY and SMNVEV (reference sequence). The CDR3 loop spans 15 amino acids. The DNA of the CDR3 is TGTGCCAGCAGTCCTGCGGGCCCCATGTACTATGGCTACACCTTC. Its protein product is CASSPAGPMYYGYTF.

CDR3 sequence: CASSVDRDGYTF. CDR3 sequence (DNA): TGTGCCAGTAGTGTCGACAGGGACGGCTACACCTTC. V usage is TRBV19 and J usage is TRBJ1-2; 7 nucleotides match TRBD1. Germline CDR1 reads LNHDA; CDR2 reads SQIVND (reference sequence). V lost 5 bases to trimming and J lost 8 bases; unmatched junction nucleotides: 5. The CDR3 extends over 12 amino acids.

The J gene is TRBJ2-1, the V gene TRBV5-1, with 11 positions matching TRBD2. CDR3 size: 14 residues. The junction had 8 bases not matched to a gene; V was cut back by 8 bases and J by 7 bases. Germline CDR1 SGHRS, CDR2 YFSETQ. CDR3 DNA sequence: TGCGCCAGTCTTAGCGGGGGGGCCGGAAATGAGCAGTTCTTC. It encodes CASLSGGAGNEQFF.

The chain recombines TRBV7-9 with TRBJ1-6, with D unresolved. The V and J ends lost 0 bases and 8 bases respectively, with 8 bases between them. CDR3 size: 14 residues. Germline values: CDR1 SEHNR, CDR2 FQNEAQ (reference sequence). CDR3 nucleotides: TGTGCCAGCAGCTTAGCAGGGAGGTATTCACCCCTCCACTTT. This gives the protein CASSLAGRYSPLHF.

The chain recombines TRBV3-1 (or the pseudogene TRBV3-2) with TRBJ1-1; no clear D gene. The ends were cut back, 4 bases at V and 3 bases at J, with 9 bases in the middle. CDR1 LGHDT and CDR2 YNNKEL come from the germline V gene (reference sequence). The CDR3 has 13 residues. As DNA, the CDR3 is TGTGCCAGCAGCCCCTGGGAGGACACTGAAGCTTTCTTT. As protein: CASSPWEDTEAFF.

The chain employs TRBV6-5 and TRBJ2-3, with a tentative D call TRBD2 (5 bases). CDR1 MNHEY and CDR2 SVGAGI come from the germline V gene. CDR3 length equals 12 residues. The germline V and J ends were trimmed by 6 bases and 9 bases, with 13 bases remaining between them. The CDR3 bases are TGTGCCAGCAGGGATAAGGTAGCGACGCAGTATTTT. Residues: CASRDKVATQYF.

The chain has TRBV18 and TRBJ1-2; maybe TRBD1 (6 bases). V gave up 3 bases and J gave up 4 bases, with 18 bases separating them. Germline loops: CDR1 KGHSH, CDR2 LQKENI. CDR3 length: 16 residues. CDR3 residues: CASSPDPRTDPYGYTF. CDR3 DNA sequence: TGTGCCAGCTCACCGGATCCTAGGACAGATCCCTATGGCTACACCTTC.

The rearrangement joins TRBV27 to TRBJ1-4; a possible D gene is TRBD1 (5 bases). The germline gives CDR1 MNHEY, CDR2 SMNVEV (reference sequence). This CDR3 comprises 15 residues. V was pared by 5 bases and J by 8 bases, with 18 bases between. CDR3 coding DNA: TGTGCCAGCAGTCCCCGGGGGACCTTAGTGGAAAAACTGTTTTTT. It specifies CASSPRGTLVEKLFF.